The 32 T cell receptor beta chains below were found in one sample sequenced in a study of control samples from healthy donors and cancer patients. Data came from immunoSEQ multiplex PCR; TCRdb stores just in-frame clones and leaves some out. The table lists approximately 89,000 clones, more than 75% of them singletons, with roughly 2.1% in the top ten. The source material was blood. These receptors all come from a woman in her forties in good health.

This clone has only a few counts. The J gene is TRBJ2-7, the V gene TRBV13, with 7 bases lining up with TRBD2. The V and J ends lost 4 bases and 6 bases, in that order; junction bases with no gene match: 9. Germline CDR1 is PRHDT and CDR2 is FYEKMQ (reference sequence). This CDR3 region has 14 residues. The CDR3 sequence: CASSSTSPVAEQYF. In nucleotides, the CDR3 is TGTGCCAGCAGCTCGACTAGCCCGGTTGCCGAGCAGTACTTC. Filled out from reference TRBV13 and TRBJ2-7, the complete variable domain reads AAGVIQSPRHLIKEKRETATLKCYPIPRHDTVYWYQQGPGQDPQFLISFYEKMQSDKGSIPDRFSAQQFSDYHSELNMSSLELGDSALYFCASSSTSPVAEQYFGPGTRLTVT.

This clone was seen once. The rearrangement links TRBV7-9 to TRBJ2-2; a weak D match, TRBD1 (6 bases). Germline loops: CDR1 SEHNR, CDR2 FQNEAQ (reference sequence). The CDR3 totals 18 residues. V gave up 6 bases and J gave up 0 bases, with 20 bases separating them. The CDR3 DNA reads TGTGCCAGCAGGGCGACCAACCGGGACACCGCGAACACCGGGGAGCTGTTTTTT. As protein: CASRATNRDTANTGELFF.

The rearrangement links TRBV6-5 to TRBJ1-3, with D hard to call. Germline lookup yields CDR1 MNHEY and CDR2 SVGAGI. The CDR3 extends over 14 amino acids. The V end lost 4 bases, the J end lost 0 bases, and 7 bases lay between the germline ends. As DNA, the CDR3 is TGTGCCAGCAGTTCGCCCGGCTCTGGAAACACCATATATTTT. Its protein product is CASSSPGSGNTIYF.

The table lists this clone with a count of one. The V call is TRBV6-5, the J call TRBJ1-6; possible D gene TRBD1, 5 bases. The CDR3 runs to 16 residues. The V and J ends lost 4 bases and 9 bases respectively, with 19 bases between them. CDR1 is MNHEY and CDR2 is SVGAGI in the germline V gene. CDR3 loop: CASSSTRRQGVSPLHF. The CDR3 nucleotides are TGTGCCAGCAGTTCCACCCGGCGTCAGGGTGTTTCACCCCTCCACTTT.

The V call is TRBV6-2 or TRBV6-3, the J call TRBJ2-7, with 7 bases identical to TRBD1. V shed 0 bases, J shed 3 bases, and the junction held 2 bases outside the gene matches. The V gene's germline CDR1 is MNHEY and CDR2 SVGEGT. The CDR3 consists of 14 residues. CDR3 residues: CASSYSGQYYEQYF. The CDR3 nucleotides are TGTGCCAGCAGTTACTCGGGACAGTACTACGAGCAGTACTTC.

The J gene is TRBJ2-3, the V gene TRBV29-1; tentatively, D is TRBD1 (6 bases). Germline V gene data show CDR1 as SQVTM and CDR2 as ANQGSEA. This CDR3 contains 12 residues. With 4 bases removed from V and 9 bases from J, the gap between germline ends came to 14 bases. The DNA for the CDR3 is TGCAGCGTTGCTCTAGGGGGACACACGCAGTATTTT. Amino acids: CSVALGGHTQYF.

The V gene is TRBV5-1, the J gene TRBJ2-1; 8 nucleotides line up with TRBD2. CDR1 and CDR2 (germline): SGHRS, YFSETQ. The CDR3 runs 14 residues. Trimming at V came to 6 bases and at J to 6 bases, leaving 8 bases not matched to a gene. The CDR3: CASTRRGVANEQFF. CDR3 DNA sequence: TGCGCCAGCACTCGGCGGGGGGTCGCCAATGAGCAGTTCTTC.

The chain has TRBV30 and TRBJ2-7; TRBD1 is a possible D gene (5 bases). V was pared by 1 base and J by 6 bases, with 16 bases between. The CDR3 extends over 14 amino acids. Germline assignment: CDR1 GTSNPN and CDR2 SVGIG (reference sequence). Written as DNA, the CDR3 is TGTGCCTGGAGTGCAAGGGGCAGCTTAGGCGAGCAGTACTTC. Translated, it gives CAWSARGSLGEQYF.

CDR3 region: CASSTRDSHYGYTF. As DNA, the CDR3 is TGTGCCAGTAGTACCCGGGACAGTCACTATGGCTACACCTTC. This chain connects TRBV19 to TRBJ1-2; 7 bases align to TRBD1. This CDR3 is built from 14 residues. Germline-derived CDR1 and CDR2 are LNHDA and SQIVND (reference sequence). V lost 4 bases, J lost 3 bases, and 5 bases stayed unmatched.

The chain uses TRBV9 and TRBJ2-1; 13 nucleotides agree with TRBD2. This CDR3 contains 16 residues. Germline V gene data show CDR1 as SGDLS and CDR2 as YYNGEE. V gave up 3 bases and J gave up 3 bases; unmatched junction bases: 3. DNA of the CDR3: TGTGCCAGCAGCGATACTAGCGGGGGGGACTACAATGAGCAGTTCTTC. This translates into CASSDTSGGDYNEQFF.

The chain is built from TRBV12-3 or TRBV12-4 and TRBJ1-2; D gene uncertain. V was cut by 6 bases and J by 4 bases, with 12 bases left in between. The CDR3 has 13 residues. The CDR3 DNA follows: TGTGCCAGCAGCCTCCCCGGCCCCTATGGCTACACCTTC. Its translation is CASSLPGPYGYTF.

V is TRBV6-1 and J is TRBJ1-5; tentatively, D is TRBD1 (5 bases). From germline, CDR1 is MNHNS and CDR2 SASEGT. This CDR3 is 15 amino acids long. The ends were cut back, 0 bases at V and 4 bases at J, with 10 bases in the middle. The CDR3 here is CASSEAGWGNQPQHF. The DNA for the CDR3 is TGTGCCAGCAGTGAAGCCGGATGGGGGAATCAGCCCCAGCATTTT.

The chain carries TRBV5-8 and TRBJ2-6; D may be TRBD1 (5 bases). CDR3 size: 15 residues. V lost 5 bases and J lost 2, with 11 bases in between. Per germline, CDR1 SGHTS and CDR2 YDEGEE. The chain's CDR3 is CASSSGFTGANVLTF. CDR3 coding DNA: TGTGCCAGCAGTTCAGGGTTCACTGGGGCCAACGTCCTGACTTTC.

The CDR3 DNA follows: TGTGCCAGCTCACCACATATGCAAGCTGAAGCTTTCTTT. Amino acids: CASSPHMQAEAFF. This sequence joins TRBV18 and TRBJ1-1; the D is unclear. Trimming left V 1 base short and J 6 bases short, with 9 bases between. Germline CDR1 reads KGHSH; CDR2 reads LQKENI. This CDR3 contains 13 residues. Filled out from reference TRBV18 and TRBJ1-1, the complete variable domain reads NAGVMQNPRHLVRRRGQEARLRCSPMKGHSHVYWYRQLPEEGLKFMVYLQKENIIDESGMPKERFSAEFPKEGPSILRIQQVVRGDSAAYFCASSPHMQAEAFFGQGTRLTVV.

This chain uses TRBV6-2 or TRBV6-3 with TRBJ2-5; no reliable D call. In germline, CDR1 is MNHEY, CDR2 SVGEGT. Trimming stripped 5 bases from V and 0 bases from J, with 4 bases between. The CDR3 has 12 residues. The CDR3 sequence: CASSGHQETQYF. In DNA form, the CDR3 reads TGTGCCAGCAGTGGACACCAAGAGACCCAGTACTTC.

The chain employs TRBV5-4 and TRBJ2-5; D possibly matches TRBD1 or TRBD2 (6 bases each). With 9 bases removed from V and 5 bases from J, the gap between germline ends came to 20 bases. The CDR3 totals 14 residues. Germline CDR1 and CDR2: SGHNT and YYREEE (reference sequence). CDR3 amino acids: CATGETTGAETQYF. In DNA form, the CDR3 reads TGTGCCACGGGAGAGACAACGGGGGCGGAGACCCAGTACTTC.

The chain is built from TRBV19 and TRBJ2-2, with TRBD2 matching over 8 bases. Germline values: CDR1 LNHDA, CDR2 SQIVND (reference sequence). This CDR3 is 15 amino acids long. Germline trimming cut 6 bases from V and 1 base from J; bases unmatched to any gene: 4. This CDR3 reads CASRSGGRNTGELFF. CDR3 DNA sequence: TGTGCCAGTAGAAGCGGGGGACGGAACACCGGGGAGCTGTTTTTT.

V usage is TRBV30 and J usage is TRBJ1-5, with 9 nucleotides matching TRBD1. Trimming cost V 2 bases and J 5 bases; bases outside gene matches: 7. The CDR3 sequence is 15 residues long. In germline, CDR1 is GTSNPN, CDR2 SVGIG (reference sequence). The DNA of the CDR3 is TGTGCCTGGAGTCGGGACAGGGATCCTCATCAGCCCCAGCATTTT. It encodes CAWSRDRDPHQPQHF. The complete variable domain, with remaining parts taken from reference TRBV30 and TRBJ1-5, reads SQTIHQWPATLVQPVGSPLSLECTVEGTSNPNLYWYRQAAGRGLQLLFYSVGIGQISSEVPQNLSASRPQDRQFILSSKKLLLSDSGFYLCAWSRDRDPHQPQHFGDGTRLSIL.

Written as DNA, the CDR3 is TGTGCCAGCAGCTTCAGTGGGGGGTATGGCTACACCTTC. Its translation: CASSFSGGYGYTF. V and J are TRBV7-6 and TRBJ1-2; TRBD1 might be the D (5 bases). V lost 3 bases, J lost 5 bases, and 10 bases lay in between. The CDR3 runs 13 residues. The germline V gene encodes CDR1 SGHVS and CDR2 FNYEAQ.

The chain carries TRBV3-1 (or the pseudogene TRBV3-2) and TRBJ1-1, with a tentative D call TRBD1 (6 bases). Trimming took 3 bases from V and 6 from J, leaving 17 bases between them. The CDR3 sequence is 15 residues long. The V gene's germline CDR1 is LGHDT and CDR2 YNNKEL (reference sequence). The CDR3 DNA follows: TGTGCCAGCAGCCAGGGTGCGAGGGGGGCGGCTGAAGCTTTCTTT. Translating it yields CASSQGARGAAEAFF.

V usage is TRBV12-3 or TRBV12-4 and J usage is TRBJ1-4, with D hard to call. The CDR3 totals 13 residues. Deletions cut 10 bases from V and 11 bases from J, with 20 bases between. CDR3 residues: CATRSREGGKLFF. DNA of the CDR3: TGTGCCACCCGCTCACGGGAAGGCGGGAAACTGTTTTTT.

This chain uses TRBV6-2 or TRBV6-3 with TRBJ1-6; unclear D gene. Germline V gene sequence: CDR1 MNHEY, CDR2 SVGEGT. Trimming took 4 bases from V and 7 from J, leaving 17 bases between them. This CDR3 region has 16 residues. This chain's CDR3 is CASSFLGANKNSPLHF. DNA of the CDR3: TGTGCCAGCAGTTTTTTGGGCGCAAATAAGAATTCACCCCTCCACTTT.

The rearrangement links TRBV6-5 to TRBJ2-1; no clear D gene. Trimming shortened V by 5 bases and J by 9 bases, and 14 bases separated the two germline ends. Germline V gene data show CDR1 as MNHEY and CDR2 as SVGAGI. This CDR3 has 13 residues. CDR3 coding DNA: TGTGCCAGCAGTAAAAGCAGAGATCCTGAGCAGTTCTTC. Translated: CASSKSRDPEQFF.

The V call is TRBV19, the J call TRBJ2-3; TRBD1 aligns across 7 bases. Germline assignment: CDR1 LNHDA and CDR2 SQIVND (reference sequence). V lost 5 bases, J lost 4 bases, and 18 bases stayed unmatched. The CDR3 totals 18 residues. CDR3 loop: CASSRQGIGGASSDTQYF. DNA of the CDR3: TGTGCCAGTAGTCGACAAGGAATAGGGGGCGCGAGTTCAGATACGCAGTATTTT. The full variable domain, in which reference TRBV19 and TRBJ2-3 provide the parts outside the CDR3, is DGGITQSPKYLFRKEGQNVTLSCEQNLNHDAMYWYRQDPGQGLRLIYYSQIVNDFQKGDIAEGYSVSREKKESFPLTVTSAQKNPTAFYLCASSRQGIGGASSDTQYFGPGTRLTVL.

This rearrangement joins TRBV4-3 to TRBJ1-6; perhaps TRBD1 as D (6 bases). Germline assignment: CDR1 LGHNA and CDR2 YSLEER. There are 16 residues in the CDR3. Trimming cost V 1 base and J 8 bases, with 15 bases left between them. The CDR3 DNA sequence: TGCGCCAGCAGCCAAGGCGGGGACAAGCGAGATTCACCCCTCCACTTT. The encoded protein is CASSQGGDKRDSPLHF.

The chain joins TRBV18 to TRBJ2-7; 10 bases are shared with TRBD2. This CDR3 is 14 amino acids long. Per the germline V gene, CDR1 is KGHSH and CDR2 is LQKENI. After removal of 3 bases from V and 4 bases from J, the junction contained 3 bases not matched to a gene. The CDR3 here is CASSPLAGVYEQYF. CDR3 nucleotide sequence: TGTGCCAGCTCACCCCTAGCGGGGGTTTACGAGCAGTACTTC. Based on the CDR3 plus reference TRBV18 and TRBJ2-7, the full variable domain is NAGVMQNPRHLVRRRGQEARLRCSPMKGHSHVYWYRQLPEEGLKFMVYLQKENIIDESGMPKERFSAEFPKEGPSILRIQQVVRGDSAAYFCASSPLAGVYEQYFGPGTRLTVT.

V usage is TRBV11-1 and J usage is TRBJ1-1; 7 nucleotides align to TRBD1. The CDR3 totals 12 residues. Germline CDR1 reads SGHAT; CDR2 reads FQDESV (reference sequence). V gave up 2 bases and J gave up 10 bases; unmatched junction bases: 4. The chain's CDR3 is CASSLYRGGAFF. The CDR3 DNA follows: TGTGCCAGCAGCTTATACAGGGGTGGAGCTTTCTTT.

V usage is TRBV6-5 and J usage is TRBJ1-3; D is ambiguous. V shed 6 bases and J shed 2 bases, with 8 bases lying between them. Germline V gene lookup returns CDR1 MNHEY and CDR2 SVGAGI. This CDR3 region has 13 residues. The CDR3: CASRTLAGNTIYF. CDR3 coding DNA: TGTGCCAGCAGGACCCTAGCTGGAAACACCATATATTTT.

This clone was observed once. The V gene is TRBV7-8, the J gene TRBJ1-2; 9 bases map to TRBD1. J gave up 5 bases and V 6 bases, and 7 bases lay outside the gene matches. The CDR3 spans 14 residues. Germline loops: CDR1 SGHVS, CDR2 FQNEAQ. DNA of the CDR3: TGTGCCAGCAGTTATACAGGGGGCTATTATGGCTACACCTTC. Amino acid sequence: CASSYTGGYYGYTF.

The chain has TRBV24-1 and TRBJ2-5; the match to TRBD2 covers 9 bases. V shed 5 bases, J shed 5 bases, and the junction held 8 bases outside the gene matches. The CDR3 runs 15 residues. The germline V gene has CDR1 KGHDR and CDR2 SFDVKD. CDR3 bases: TGTGCCACCAGTGGGGGTGGCAGCGGGGGGGAGACCCAGTACTTC. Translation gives CATSGGGSGGETQYF.

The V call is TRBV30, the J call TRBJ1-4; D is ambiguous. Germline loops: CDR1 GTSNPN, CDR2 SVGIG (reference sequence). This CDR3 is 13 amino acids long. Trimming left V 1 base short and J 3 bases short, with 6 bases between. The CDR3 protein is CAWSGFSNEKLFF. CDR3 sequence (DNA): TGTGCCTGGAGTGGGTTTTCTAATGAAAAACTGTTTTTT.

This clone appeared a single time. Here the CDR3 reads CASTWDGGGKLFF. The CDR3 DNA sequence: TGTGCCAGCACCTGGGACGGTGGGGGAAAACTGTTTTTT. V gene TRBV2 combines with J gene TRBJ1-4; D is possibly TRBD1 (5 bases). CDR3 size: 13 residues. Germline V gene data show CDR1 as SNHLY and CDR2 as FYNNEI. Trimming pared 7 bases from V and 10 bases from J, leaving 16 bases between. The full variable domain, in which reference TRBV2 and TRBJ1-4 provide the parts outside the CDR3, is EPEVTQTPSHQVTQMGQEVILRCVPISNHLYFYWYRQILGQKVEFLVSFYNNEISEKSEIFDDQFSVERPDGSNFTLKIRSTKLEDSAMYFCASTWDGGGKLFFGSGTQLSVL.